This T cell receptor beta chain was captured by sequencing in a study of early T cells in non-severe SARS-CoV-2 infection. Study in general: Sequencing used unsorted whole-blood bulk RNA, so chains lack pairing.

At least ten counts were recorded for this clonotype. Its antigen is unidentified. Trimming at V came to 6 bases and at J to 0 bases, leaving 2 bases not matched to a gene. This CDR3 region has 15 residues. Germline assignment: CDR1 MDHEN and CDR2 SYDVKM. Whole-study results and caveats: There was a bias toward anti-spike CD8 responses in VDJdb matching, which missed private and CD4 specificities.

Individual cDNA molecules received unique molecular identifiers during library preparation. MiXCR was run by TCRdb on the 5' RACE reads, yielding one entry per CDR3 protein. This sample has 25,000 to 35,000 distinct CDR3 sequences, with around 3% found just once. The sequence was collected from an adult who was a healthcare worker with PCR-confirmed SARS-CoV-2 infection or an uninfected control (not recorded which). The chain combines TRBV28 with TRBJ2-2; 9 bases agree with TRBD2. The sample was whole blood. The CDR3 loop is CASRAGGTNTGELFF. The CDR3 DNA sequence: TGTGCCAGCAGAGCGGGGGGAACGAACACCGGGGAGCTGTTTTTT.